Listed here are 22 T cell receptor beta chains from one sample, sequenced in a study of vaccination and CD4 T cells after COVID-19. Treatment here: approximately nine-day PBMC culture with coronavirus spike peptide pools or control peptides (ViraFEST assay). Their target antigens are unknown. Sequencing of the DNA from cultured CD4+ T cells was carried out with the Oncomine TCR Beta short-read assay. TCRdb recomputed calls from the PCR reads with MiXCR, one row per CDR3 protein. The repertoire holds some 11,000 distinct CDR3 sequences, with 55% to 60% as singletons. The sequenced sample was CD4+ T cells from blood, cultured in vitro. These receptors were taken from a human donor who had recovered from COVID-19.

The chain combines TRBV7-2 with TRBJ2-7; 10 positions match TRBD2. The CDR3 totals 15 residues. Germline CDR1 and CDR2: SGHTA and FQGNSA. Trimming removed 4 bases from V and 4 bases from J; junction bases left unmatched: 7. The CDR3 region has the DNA TGTGCCAGCAGCTATATAGCGGGAGGTGTTTACGAGCAGTACTTC. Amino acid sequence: CASSYIAGGVYEQYF.

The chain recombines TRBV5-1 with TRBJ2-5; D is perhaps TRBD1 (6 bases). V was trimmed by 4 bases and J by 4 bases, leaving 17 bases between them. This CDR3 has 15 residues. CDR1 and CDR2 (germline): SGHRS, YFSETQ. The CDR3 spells CASSKQDSLSETQYF. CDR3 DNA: TGCGCCAGCAGCAAACAGGACAGTCTTTCAGAGACCCAGTACTTC.

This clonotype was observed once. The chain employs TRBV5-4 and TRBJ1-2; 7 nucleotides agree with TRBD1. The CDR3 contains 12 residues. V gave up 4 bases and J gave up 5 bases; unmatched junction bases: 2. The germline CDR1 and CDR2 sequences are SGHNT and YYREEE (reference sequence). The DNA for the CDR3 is TGTGCCAGCAGCGTGGACAGGTATGGCTACACCTTC. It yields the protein CASSVDRYGYTF.

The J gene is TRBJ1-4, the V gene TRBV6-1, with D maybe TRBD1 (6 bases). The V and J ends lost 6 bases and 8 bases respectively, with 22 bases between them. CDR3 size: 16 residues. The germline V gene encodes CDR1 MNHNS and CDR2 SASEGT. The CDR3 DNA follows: TGTGCCAGCAGGAATGAAAGGGGAGGGGGTCGAGAAAAACTGTTTTTT. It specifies CASRNERGGGREKLFF.

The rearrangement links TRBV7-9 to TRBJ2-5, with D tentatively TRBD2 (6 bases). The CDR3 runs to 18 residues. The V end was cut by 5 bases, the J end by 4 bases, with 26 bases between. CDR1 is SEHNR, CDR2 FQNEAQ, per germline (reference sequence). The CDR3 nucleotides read TGTGCCAGCAGCCCCCCTGGTGCGGGAACGGGAGTCCGAGAGACCCAGTACTTC. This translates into CASSPPGAGTGVRETQYF.

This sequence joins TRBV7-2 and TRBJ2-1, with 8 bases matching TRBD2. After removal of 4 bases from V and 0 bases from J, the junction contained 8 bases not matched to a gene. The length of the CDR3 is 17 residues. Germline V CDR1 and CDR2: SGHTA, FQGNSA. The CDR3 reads CASSSRGLAGSYNEQFF. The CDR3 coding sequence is TGTGCCAGCAGCTCGAGAGGACTAGCCGGCTCCTACAATGAGCAGTTCTTC.

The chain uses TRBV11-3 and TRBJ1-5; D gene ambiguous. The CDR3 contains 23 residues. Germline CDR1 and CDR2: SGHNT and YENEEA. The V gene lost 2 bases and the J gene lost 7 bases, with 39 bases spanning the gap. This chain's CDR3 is CASSLILCEEGVHSISVIQPQHF. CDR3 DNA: TGTGCCAGCAGCTTAATTTTATGTGAGGAGGGAGTCCATTCGATTAGCGTTATCCAGCCCCAGCATTTT.

CDR3 protein: CASSLGSPLHF. The DNA of the CDR3 is TGTGCCAGCAGCTTGGGTTCACCCCTCCACTTT. The chain has TRBV5-8 and TRBJ1-6; D is uncertain. Trimming left V 0 bases short and J 9 bases short, with 1 base between. This CDR3 has 11 amino acids. Germline loops: CDR1 SGHTS, CDR2 YDEGEE.

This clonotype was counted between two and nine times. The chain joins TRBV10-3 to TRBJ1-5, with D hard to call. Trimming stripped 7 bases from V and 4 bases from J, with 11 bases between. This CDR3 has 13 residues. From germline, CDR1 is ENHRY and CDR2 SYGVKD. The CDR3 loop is CAINGGGNQPQHF. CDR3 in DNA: TGTGCCATCAATGGCGGCGGGAATCAGCCCCAGCATTTT.

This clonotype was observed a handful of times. CDR3 sequence reads: CASSYLGPPNTGELFF. CDR3 in DNA: TGTGCCAGCAGTTATTTGGGACCGCCGAACACCGGGGAGCTGTTTTTT. The rearrangement links TRBV6-5 to TRBJ2-2, with D perhaps being TRBD1 or TRBD2 (5 bases each). The germline gives CDR1 MNHEY, CDR2 SVGAGI. The V and J ends lost 3 bases and 0 bases respectively, with 11 bases between them. The CDR3 sequence is 16 residues long.

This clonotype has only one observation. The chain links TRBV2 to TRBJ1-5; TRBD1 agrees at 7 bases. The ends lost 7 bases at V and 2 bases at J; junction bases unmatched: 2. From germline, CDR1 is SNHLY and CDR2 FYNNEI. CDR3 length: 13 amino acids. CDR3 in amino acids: CASNGQGNQPQHF. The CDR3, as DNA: TGTGCCAGCAATGGACAGGGCAATCAGCCCCAGCATTTT.

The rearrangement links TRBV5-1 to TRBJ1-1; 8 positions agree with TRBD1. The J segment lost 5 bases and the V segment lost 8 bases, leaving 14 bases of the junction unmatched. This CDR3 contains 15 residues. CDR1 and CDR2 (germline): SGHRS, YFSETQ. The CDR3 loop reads CASRQGAPEGTEAFF. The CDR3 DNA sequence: TGCGCCAGTAGGCAGGGGGCGCCGGAAGGGACTGAAGCTTTCTTT.

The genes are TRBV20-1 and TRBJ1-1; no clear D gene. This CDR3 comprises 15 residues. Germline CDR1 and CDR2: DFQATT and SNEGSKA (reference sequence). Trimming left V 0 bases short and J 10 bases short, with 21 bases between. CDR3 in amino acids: CSARDRMAGGLGAFF. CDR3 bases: TGCAGTGCTAGAGATCGTATGGCAGGTGGGCTTGGAGCTTTCTTT.

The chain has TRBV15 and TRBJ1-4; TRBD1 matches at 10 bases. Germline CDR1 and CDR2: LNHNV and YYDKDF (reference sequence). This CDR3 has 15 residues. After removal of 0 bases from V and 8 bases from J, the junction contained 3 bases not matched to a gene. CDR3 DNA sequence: TGTGCCACCAGCAGAGACGGGACAGGGGAAGAAAAACTGTTTTTT. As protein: CATSRDGTGEEKLFF.

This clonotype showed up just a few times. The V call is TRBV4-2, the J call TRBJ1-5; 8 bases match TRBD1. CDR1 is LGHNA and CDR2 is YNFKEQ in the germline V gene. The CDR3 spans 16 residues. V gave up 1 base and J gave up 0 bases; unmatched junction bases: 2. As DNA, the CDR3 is TGTGCCAGCAGCCAAGGACAGGGGAATAGCAATCAGCCCCAGCATTTT. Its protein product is CASSQGQGNSNQPQHF.

CDR3 nucleotide sequence: TGTGCCAGCAGTTTTCAACTAGCGGGAAACCGGAGATACAATGAGCAGTTCTTC. It translates to CASSFQLAGNRRYNEQFF. This sequence joins TRBV28 and TRBJ2-1; 10 bases align to TRBD2. V shed 3 bases, J shed 4 bases, and the junction held 12 bases outside the gene matches. The CDR3 contains 18 residues. CDR1 MDHEN and CDR2 SYDVKM come from the germline V gene.

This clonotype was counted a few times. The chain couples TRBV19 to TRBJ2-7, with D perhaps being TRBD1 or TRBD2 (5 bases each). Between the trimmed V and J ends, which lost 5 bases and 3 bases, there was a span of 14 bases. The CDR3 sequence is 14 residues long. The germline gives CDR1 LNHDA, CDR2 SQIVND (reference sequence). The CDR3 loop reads CASSDRDGLYEQYF. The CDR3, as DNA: TGTGCCAGTAGTGACCGGGACGGCCTCTACGAGCAGTACTTC.

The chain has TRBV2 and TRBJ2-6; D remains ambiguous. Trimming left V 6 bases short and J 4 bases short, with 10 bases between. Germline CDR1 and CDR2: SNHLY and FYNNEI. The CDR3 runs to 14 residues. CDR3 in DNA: TGTGCCAGCAGAGCGTACAACGGGGCCAACGTCCTGACTTTC. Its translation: CASRAYNGANVLTF.

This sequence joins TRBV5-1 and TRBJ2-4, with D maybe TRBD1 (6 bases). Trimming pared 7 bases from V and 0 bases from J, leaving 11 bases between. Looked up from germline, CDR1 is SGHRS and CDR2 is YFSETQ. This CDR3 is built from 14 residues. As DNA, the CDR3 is TGCGCCAGCGCCGAACAGGGAGCCAAAAACATTCAGTACTTC. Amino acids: CASAEQGAKNIQYF.

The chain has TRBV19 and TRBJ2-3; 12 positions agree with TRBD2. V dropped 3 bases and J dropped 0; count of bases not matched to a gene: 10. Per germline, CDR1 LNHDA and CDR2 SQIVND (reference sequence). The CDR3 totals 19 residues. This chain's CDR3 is CASSIRTSGGRTSTDTQYF. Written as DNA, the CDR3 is TGTGCCAGTAGTATTCGAACTAGCGGGGGGCGTACTAGCACAGATACGCAGTATTTT.

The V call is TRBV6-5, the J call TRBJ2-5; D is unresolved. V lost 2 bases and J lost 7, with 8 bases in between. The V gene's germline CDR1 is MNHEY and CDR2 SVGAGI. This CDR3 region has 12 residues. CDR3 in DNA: TGTGCCAGCAGTTACCAGCCGGGGACCCAGTACTTC. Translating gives CASSYQPGTQYF.

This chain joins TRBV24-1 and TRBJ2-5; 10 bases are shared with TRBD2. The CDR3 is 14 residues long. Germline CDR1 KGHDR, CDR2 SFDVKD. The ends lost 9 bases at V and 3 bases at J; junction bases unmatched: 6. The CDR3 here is CATSGTSAEETQYF. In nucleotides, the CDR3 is TGTGCCACCTCCGGGACTAGCGCCGAAGAGACCCAGTACTTC.